This note documents a single TCR beta chain sequence. This clone is a singleton in its sample. Its specific antigen is unknown. Base qualities are not recorded, but no much larger clone differs from it by a single base. This record comes from a study of cytomegalovirus exposure and HLA in healthy donors (dated by TCRdb to 2015 to 2018). Looking at the study overall: In an earlier analysis of 587 of the donors, 250 to 300 Gb of sequence data and 120 million or so unique TCR beta sequences from about 179 million T cells were reported. An early release covering about 600 HLA-typed donors comprised roughly 300 gigabases of sequencing data and tens of millions of unique TCR sequences. Among the 398 genotyped donors, 75% to 90% belonged to the genetic ancestry cluster associated with self-reported Caucasian donors. The aim of the study was to test whether cataloging public T cell receptors could identify signatures of past pathogen exposure. The study used immunosequencing to profile the T cell repertoires of about 670 subjects and linked those repertoires to cytomegalovirus serostatus. Along with the approximately 620-subject first cohort, a separate validation cohort of over a hundred different subjects was used. High-throughput TCR immunosequencing, statistical association of individual TCRs with disease status, and machine learning were combined to predict cytomegalovirus infection status. To study patterns of TCR occurrence, a later analysis re-analyzed previously published TCR beta repertoires from around 660 donors and added high-resolution HLA genotyping. The later analysis used no new phenotypic data to find candidate immune exposures, relying instead on TCR beta sequences and their occurrence across donors. An earlier analysis of around 580 of the donors used high-throughput TCR beta sequencing to judge whether each TCR beta V gene segment behaved as functional or pseudogenic. Donor age, sex, ethnicity and CMV serostatus were compiled alongside the repertoire data. A later genetic analysis took genome-wide SNP genotypes for 398 of the 666 donors and used that subset as a discovery cohort. Every discovery cohort repertoire had been produced on one sequencing platform. Class I and class II HLA loci were covered by the typing at four-digit resolution. The number of typed donors differed by locus: roughly 620-640 for A, B, C, DRB1 and DQB1; some 540 for DQA1; approximately 610 for DPA1; and roughly 450 for DPB1. Roughly five DR-DQ haplotypes were handled as single units for association and clustering, since linkage in the cohort was strong. Across 398 genotyped donors of the cohort, an average of about 240,000 unique TCR beta nucleotide sequences per donor were sequenced, and approximately 19% of those sequences were non-productive.

Trimming accounts for 3 bases at V and 12 bases at J, while the number of junction bases matched to no gene is 14. Based on the germline V gene, the CDR1 and CDR2 sequences are MDHEN and SYDVKM. The CDR3 runs 15 residues from the cysteine to the phenylalanine. This entry keeps only the CDR3 DNA: 45 bases, framed from base 1. The cohort comprised several hundred healthy bone marrow donors. Cohort members were all nominally healthy when sampled, although unrecorded immune exposures were likely present. The donor was CMV seronegative and was included in the group of a few hundred seronegative cohort members. Every donor gave a peripheral blood sample, and the peripheral blood mononuclear cells from that sample were used for TCR beta sequencing. The Qiagen DNeasy Blood Extraction Kit was used to extract genomic DNA from the blood cell samples. Library preparation was by the immunoSEQ multiplex PCR assay. For the multiplex PCR, a mixture combining 60 forward primers for TCR Vbeta segments and 13 reverse primers for TCR Jbeta segments was used. A multiplex PCR assay on genomic DNA amplified the CDR3 region of rearranged TCR beta genes. Amplified TCR beta libraries were sequenced as 87-base-pair reads on the Illumina HiSeq System. Per the original workflow: A later analysis counted some 80 million unique TCR beta chains across the 550 to 700 repertoires, and roughly 11 million of these chains were shared by at least two donors. Raw reads were error-corrected and collapsed into unique sequences by a nearest-neighbor algorithm in which closely related sequences were merged to remove PCR and sequencing errors. CDR3 sequences were aligned to IMGT reference sequences to assign V, D and J gene segments. For a sequence to be retained, at least a six-nucleotide match to both a V gene segment and a J gene segment was required. Rearrangements were classified as productive when the CDR3 lacked stop codons and remained in frame with V and J, and all other rearrangements were classified as non-productive. Following IMGT convention, CDR3 was defined as the stretch from the second conserved V-encoded cysteine up to the conserved J-encoded phenylalanine. In an earlier analysis of more than 550 of the donors, sequences lacking an unambiguous match to a single V gene segment were excluded. In an earlier analysis of a few hundred of the donors, a V segment was called functional when productive rearrangements were above 56.7%, and segregating when the standard deviation between donors exceeded 5%. To diagnose cytomegalovirus status from the catalog of TCR beta chain sequences, a statistical classification framework was built. V and J gene assignment, in a later analysis, came from comparing TCR nucleotide sequences with IMGT/GENE-DB human TR gene sequences. Using the TCRdist pipeline, a later analysis assigned CDR3 sequences along with most-parsimonious VDJ recombination scenarios. In a later analysis, every TCR beta chain was defined by the combination of its CDR3 amino acid sequence and its V-gene family, and reads without a unique V-gene family were dropped. In a later analysis, approximately 640 highly shared, low-generation-probability nucleotide sequences were removed to address suspected cross-contamination and a sequencing artifact. In a later analysis, a clonal expansion index for each public chain was calculated from normalized within-repertoire ranks of inferred template counts. In a later analysis, generation probabilities were computed using a VDJ recombination model fitted to out-of-frame rearrangements, and the results were checked against IGoR. Hypergeometric tests were used in a later analysis to score TCR-TCR, TCR-HLA and TCR-CMV co-occurrence, with a repertoire-size bias correction applied to the TCR pairs. False discovery rates were estimated in a later analysis by permuting HLA or CMV assignments 20 times. In a later analysis, co-occurring TCRs were grouped with DBSCAN, and TCRdist sequence similarity was added when clustering was performed within HLA-allele-positive subsets. Repertoires with fewer than 30,000 or more than 120,000 public chains were left out of co-occurrence clustering, as were about 5 repertoires with anomalous nucleotide sharing. Held by TCRdb, this immuneACCESS table contains in-frame sequences only and omits some clones. Under half of the omission traces to an unresolved V gene where checked; the cause of the rest is unknown. D and trimming come from the DNA, and the V and J calls and clone size come from that table. This sample holds around 130,000 clones; roughly 80% were observed only once. The ten largest clonotypes hold 2% to 2.5% of the sample.

Study-wide conclusions, independent of this receptor: The authors suggested that the approach could potentially be generalized to other disease states and immunological phenotypes. Linkage disequilibrium might explain the correlated functional status among segregating V segments, but an unknown experimental factor could not be excluded. Because counts were too low, roughly 18 rarely observed V segments, including chromosome 9 orphons, were left out of the earlier analysis of 500 to 750 of the donors. Strong co-occurrence of HLA alleles, especially DR and DQ, made assigning TCR associations to individual alleles difficult. A later genetic analysis associated a missense DCLRE1C variant with V-gene and J-gene trimming of TCR beta chains, and an independent cohort replicated the association. In an earlier analysis of over 550 of the donors, most TCR beta V segments were observed in productive rearrangements about 87% or about 30% of the time, broadly matching IMGT annotations. In vitro tests confirmed that a few of the cytomegalovirus-associated TCR beta chains recognize cytomegalovirus antigens. A later genetic analysis reported fewer N-insertions in productive TCRs among donors in an Asian-associated ancestry cluster than the approximately 700-donor mean. Most TCR sequences were seen in very few donors, while some public TCRs were found in many individuals. In a later analysis, several top co-occurrence clusters were reported to appear linked to parvovirus B19, influenza, CMV and Epstein-Barr virus. The study gave a list of more than 150 TCR beta chains associated with cytomegalovirus. Because some donors lacked HLA typing at each locus, the association tests relied only on the typed subset. In a later analysis, the rate of TCR association differed among HLA loci, with DRB1 alleles having the most associated TCRs and HLA-C alleles having the fewest. According to a later analysis, most CMV-associated TCR beta chains appeared to be HLA-restricted, and the HLA associations seemed to be driven largely by CMV exposure. In a later analysis, HLA-associated TCR beta chains showed more clonal expansion and lower generation probabilities than non-associated chains that were equally common. The cohort was sequenced for TCR beta chains only, and without alpha or paired-chain data the features that could be detected were limited. Because the 87-base-pair reads could not distinguish some IMGT-functional V segments, including TRBV6-2 and TRBV6-3, those segments were excluded. A cluster of highly shared sequence variants was judged likely to represent a technical artifact of the sequencing pipeline. Cytomegalovirus status was reported to be diagnosed by the classifier with high specificity and sensitivity in both the original and validation cohorts. Immune exposure information for the cohort was limited to CMV serostatus. Roughly uniform sequencing depth across donors was assumed in presence/absence analyses, although this assumption may not hold. A later analysis associated approximately 17,000 TCR beta sequences with specific HLA alleles at a false discovery rate of 0.05. A further reported finding was that TCR beta sequences accurately predicted the HLA-A and HLA-B alleles for most subjects in the first cohort.

The receptor was isolated from a man aged 30 to 45 in good health and CMV-seronegative. Recombination joined TRBV28 with TRBJ2-4; the central 7 bases match TRBD1. Sequenced material: PBMCs. The CDR3 is CASSFGVRDRRAQYF. The nucleotide sequence reads as follows: TGTGCCAGCAGTTTTGGGGTCCGGGACAGACGAGCTCAGTACTTC.